These 14 T cell receptor beta chains share one sample of origin, sequenced in a study of control samples from healthy donors and cancer patients. Using immunoSEQ multiplex PCR, the repertoire was profiled, and TCRdb retains in-frame clones only, with some absent. The data contain some 67,000 clones, about nine tenths of them singletons. Sequenced material: PBMCs. Source of these receptors: a man aged 55 to 70 with lung cancer.

The chain joins TRBV18 to TRBJ1-6; D is unresolved. CDR3 length equals 14 residues. Between the trimmed V and J ends, which lost 2 bases and 7 bases, there was a span of 9 bases. The germline gives CDR1 KGHSH, CDR2 LQKENI. In DNA form, the CDR3 reads TGTGCCAGCTCACCAGAGGCAGAGAATTCACCCCTCCACTTT. Its translation is CASSPEAENSPLHF.

CDR3 residues: CASPGSSTDTQYF. The CDR3 DNA is TGTGCTTCTCCTGGGTCTAGCACAGATACGCAGTATTTT. This chain links TRBV7-9 with TRBJ2-3; no reliable D call. The CDR3 loop spans 13 amino acids. Germline V gene sequence: CDR1 SEHNR, CDR2 FQNEAQ (reference sequence).

The CDR3 region is CSAPGVYGYTF. Here the CDR3 DNA reads TGCAGTGCTCCAGGGGTCTATGGCTACACCTTC. V and J are TRBV20-1 and TRBJ1-2; a possible D gene is TRBD1 (6 bases). The CDR3 length is 11 residues. The germline gives CDR1 DFQATT, CDR2 SNEGSKA (reference sequence). V gave up 5 bases and J gave up 4 bases, with 8 bases separating them.

About this clone itself: At one boundary the junction diverges from the germline segment, which might be a read error. DNA of the CDR3: TGTGCCAGCAGCTTCGGACAGGTTCCGGTGGGCTTC. Protein sequence: CASSFGQVPVGF. The chain is built from TRBV7-9 and TRBJ2-7, with 7 bases fitting TRBD1. CDR3 length: 12 residues. CDR1 is SEHNR, CDR2 FQNEAQ, per germline (reference sequence).

CDR3 protein: CASSLEGAGANVLTF. The CDR3 coding sequence is TGCGCCAGCAGCTTGGAGGGGGCGGGGGCCAACGTCCTGACTTTC. The chain joins TRBV5-1 to TRBJ2-6, with 7 positions matching TRBD1. The length of the CDR3 is 15 residues. V lost 0 bases and J lost 4; bases outside the gene matches: 1. Germline V gives CDR1 SGHRS, CDR2 YFSETQ.

J is TRBJ2-3 and V is TRBV19; tentatively, D is TRBD2 (6 bases). Per the germline V gene, CDR1 is LNHDA and CDR2 is SQIVND (reference sequence). The CDR3 runs 14 residues. With 2 bases removed from V and 5 bases from J, the gap between germline ends came to 11 bases. Here the CDR3 DNA reads TGTGCCAGTAGTATAAGGAGGGTTGAAGATACGCAGTATTTT. This codes for CASSIRRVEDTQYF.

The V call is TRBV7-2, the J call TRBJ1-1, with D unresolved. The germline gives CDR1 SGHTA, CDR2 FQGNSA. V lost 2 bases to trimming and J lost 1 base, with 5 bases between them. The CDR3 length is 13 residues. CDR3 loop: CASSLLGNTEAFF. Written as DNA, the CDR3 is TGTGCCAGCAGCTTACTAGGGAACACTGAAGCTTTCTTT. Based on the CDR3 plus reference TRBV7-2 and TRBJ1-1, the full variable domain is GAGVSQSPSNKVTEKGKDVELRCDPISGHTALYWYRQSLGQGLEFLIYFQGNSAPDKSGLPSDRFSAERTGGSVSTLTIQRTQQEDSAVYLCASSLLGNTEAFFGQGTRLTVV.

V and J are TRBV20-1 and TRBJ2-1; TRBD2 matches at 7 bases. Germline V CDR1 and CDR2: DFQATT, SNEGSKA (reference sequence). The V segment lost 8 bases and the J segment 9 bases; nucleotides outside the gene matches: 19. The CDR3 length is 15 residues. As DNA, the CDR3 is TGCAGTCCTCGTGTGGGCGGGGGAATAGGTAGTGAGCAGTTCTTC. The encoded protein is CSPRVGGGIGSEQFF.

The chain uses TRBV2 and TRBJ2-2; TRBD1 matches at 9 bases. Germline V gene data show CDR1 as SNHLY and CDR2 as FYNNEI. The V gene end was trimmed by 8 bases and the J gene end by 3 bases; junction bases not matched to a gene: 4. The CDR3 is 14 residues long. The CDR3 sequence is CASSGTGYTGELFF. The CDR3 DNA is TGTGCCAGCTCCGGGACAGGGTACACCGGGGAGCTGTTTTTT.

The rearrangement joins TRBV9 to TRBJ1-1; 7 nucleotides line up with TRBD1. The CDR3 runs 14 residues. The ends lost 0 bases at V and 3 bases at J; junction bases unmatched: 2. Germline V gene data show CDR1 as SGDLS and CDR2 as YYNGEE. The DNA of the CDR3 is TGTGCCAGCAGCGTAGTAGGGACAGACACTGAAGCTTTCTTT. Amino acid sequence: CASSVVGTDTEAFF.

The CDR3, as DNA: TGTGCCAGCAGGTTCATCCGGCAGATGAACACTGAAGCTTTCTTT. Translating gives CASRFIRQMNTEAFF. The rearrangement uses TRBV27 and TRBJ1-1; D ambiguous. The CDR3 is made up of 15 amino acids. Trimming stripped 6 bases from V and 0 bases from J, with 14 bases between. Germline V gene sequence: CDR1 MNHEY, CDR2 SMNVEV (reference sequence).

J is TRBJ1-1 and V is TRBV5-4; 7 bases agree with TRBD1. Germline V gene lookup returns CDR1 SGHNT and CDR2 YYREEE (reference sequence). The CDR3 extends over 16 amino acids. Trimming took 3 bases from V and 5 from J; bases not matched to a gene: 13. The CDR3 DNA sequence: TGTGCCAGCAGCTCCGGGAACAGGGGAAAGGGGACTGAAGCTTTCTTT. Protein sequence: CASSSGNRGKGTEAFF.

The J gene is TRBJ2-3, the V gene TRBV2; unclear D gene. The CDR3 totals 11 residues. CDR1 and CDR2 from the germline V gene are SNHLY and FYNNEI. Trimming removed 4 bases from V and 4 bases from J, with 3 bases in between. CDR3 loop: CASSASDTQYF. In nucleotides, the CDR3 is TGTGCCAGCAGTGCGTCAGATACGCAGTATTTT. Full variable domain (outside the CDR3, taken from reference TRBV2 and TRBJ2-3): EPEVTQTPSHQVTQMGQEVILRCVPISNHLYFYWYRQILGQKVEFLVSFYNNEISEKSEIFDDQFSVERPDGSNFTLKIRSTKLEDSAMYFCASSASDTQYFGPGTRLTVL.

The chain joins TRBV18 to TRBJ1-1, with a weak D call TRBD1 (6 bases). Germline CDR1 reads KGHSH; CDR2 reads LQKENI. This CDR3 comprises 15 residues. V lost 3 bases and J 6 bases, leaving 17 bases between the germline ends. The CDR3 nucleotides read TGTGCCAGCTCACCTTCCTTCCGGGACAACTCTGAAGCTTTCTTT. This gives the protein CASSPSFRDNSEAFF.